A few counts support the clone carrying this T cell receptor beta chain. Its target is not known. The data were obtained in a study of molecular identifiers for immune sequencing clone quantification. Whole-study results and caveats: Clones above 20 RNA copies held over 98% of effector molecules, under 1% in naive cells.

Previously reported methods and listed TCR primers produced the bulk TCR libraries. TCRdb reprocessed the PCR reads via MiXCR and lists one record per CDR3 protein. The sample consists of roughly 24,000 distinct CDR3 sequences, roughly 17% of them appearing once. The CDR3 extends over 20 amino acids. Germline V gene lookup returns CDR1 MNHEY and CDR2 SVGEGT. Trimming at V came to 4 bases and at J to 1 base, leaving 16 bases not matched to a gene. Sequencing was carried out using naive CD8+ T cells from blood, with Jurkat cell RNA spiked in. Subset specified: FACS-sorted CD8+CD4-CCR7+CD45RA+ naive T cells. This chain uses TRBV6-2 or TRBV6-3 with TRBJ1-6; TRBD1 agrees at 7 bases. The clonotype was recovered from a human donor in good health. Some libraries in this study had Jurkat cell RNA spiked in. CDR3 sequence: CASSSDRYDRETSYNSPLHF. In nucleotides, the CDR3 is TGTGCCAGCAGTTCCGACCGATATGACAGGGAAACTTCCTATAATTCACCCCTCCACTTT.